This T cell receptor (beta chain) came from a study of blood T cells in healthy people across ages. Next came a second PCR, run for about 7 to 11 cycles, which used a sample-barcoded 5' primer along with a J-beta primer mix. TCRdb recomputed calls from the 5' RACE reads with MiXCR, one row per CDR3 protein. The repertoire holds approximately 1.5 million distinct CDR3 sequences, with approximately 43% as singletons. Germline CDR1 reads SGHRS; CDR2 reads YFSETQ. This CDR3 has 12 residues. The V gene lost 4 bases and the J gene lost 7 bases, with 8 bases spanning the gap. The V call is TRBV5-1, the J call TRBJ2-2; D unclear. Sequencing input: blood. This receptor was taken from a woman aged 18-29 years in good health. The CDR3 coding sequence is TGCGCCAGCAGCCACGGCCTCGGGGAGCTGTTTTTT. It translates to CASSHGLGELFF. The entire variable domain, with the rest obtained from reference TRBV5-1 and TRBJ2-2, is as follows: KAGVTQTPRYLIKTRGQQVTLSCSPISGHRSVSWYQQTPGQGLQFLFEYFSETQRNKGNFPGRFSGRQFSNSRSEMNVSTLELGDSALYLCASSHGLGELFFGEGSRLTVL.